This TCR beta chain stems from a study of early T cells in non-severe SARS-CoV-2 infection. About the research overall: Unpaired chains resulted from sequencing bulk RNA of unsorted whole blood.

Unique molecular identifier tags were affixed to discrete cDNA molecules. TCRdb fed the 5' RACE reads into MiXCR, producing one record per CDR3 protein. The sample includes roughly 45,000 distinct CDR3 sequences, approximately 10% of them seen just once. This clonotype was seen at least ten times. V was pared by 3 bases and J by 0 bases, with 9 bases between. CDR3 length: 15 residues. The chain couples TRBV12-3 or TRBV12-4 to TRBJ1-5, with D perhaps TRBD1 (5 bases). Sequenced sample: whole blood. The source of this sequence is an adult who was a healthcare worker with PCR-confirmed SARS-CoV-2 infection or an uninfected control (not recorded which). This chain's CDR3 is CASSLAGASNQPQHF. The DNA for the CDR3 is TGTGCCAGCAGTTTGGCCGGGGCTAGCAATCAGCCCCAGCATTTT.